This T cell receptor (beta chain) was retrieved from a study of blood T cells in healthy people across ages. Study-wide context: About one barcoded beta molecule per two T cells came from capture by template switching.

Through a sample-barcoded 5' primer and a J-beta primer mix, a second PCR was run for about 7 to 12 cycles. Each of the cDNA molecules was tagged by a template-switch adaptor with 12 random nucleotides. TCRdb analysed the 5' RACE reads with MiXCR anew, one entry per CDR3 protein. The sample has some 880,000 distinct CDR3 sequences; about 34% are singletons. Germline V gene data show CDR1 as SGHRS and CDR2 as YFSETQ. Between the trimmed V and J ends, which lost 4 bases and 7 bases, there was a span of 24 bases. The CDR3 is made up of 16 amino acids. Study conclusions and caveats: In long-lived donors, naive CD4+ cell counts and diversity exceeded those of aged donors.

As regards this clonotype: Its antigen is still unknown.

Extractions gave at least 5 micrograms of total RNA per sample. Sequenced sample: blood. The chain carries TRBV5-1 and TRBJ2-7; D unresolved. This receptor was identified in a man younger than 35 in good health. The CDR3 coding sequence is TGCGCCAGCAGCCACAAAGTTAGTACCGCTCAGGATGAGCAGTACTTC. Residues: CASSHKVSTAQDEQYF.